This T cell receptor beta chain was captured in a study of beta chain features in type 1 diabetes. Germline V lookup: CDR1 SGHNT, CDR2 YYREEE (reference sequence). The J segment lost 2 bases and the V segment lost 2 bases, leaving 8 bases of the junction unmatched. This CDR3 is built from 17 residues. Of the isolated RNA, all was reverse transcribed, and so the sequenced material was expressed TCRB transcripts. TCRdb's table, derived via immunoSEQ multiplex PCR, lists solely in-frame clones and lacks some. The sample has more than 8,500 clones; about 84% are singletons. The V gene is TRBV5-4, the J gene TRBJ2-1; 9 positions match TRBD2. Sample: Tregs from blood. This receptor was identified in a woman aged 18-29 years in good health. CDR3 sequence: CASSLSSGRIPYNEQFF. The CDR3 region has the DNA TGTGCCAGCAGCTTAAGTAGCGGGAGAATCCCCTACAATGAGCAGTTCTTC.